This T cell receptor beta chain comes out of a study of blood T cell repertoires in COVID-19. The CDR3 extends over 15 amino acids. V trimming: 4 bases; J trimming: 2 bases; junction bases outside the gene matches: 2. The V gene's germline CDR1 is LNHDA and CDR2 SQIVND (reference sequence). Measured with immunoSEQ multiplex PCR; TCRdb has only the in-frame clones, and not every one. The sample has tens of thousands of clones, nearly 85% seen once. The chain has TRBV19 and TRBJ2-7, with 13 bases fitting TRBD2. The sample taken for sequencing was peripheral blood. The clonotype comes from a woman older than 75 with acute or convalescent COVID-19. The CDR3 sequence is CASSKGLAGTYEQYF. The CDR3 DNA follows: TGTGCCAGTAGTAAGGGACTAGCGGGGACCTACGAGCAGTACTTC.